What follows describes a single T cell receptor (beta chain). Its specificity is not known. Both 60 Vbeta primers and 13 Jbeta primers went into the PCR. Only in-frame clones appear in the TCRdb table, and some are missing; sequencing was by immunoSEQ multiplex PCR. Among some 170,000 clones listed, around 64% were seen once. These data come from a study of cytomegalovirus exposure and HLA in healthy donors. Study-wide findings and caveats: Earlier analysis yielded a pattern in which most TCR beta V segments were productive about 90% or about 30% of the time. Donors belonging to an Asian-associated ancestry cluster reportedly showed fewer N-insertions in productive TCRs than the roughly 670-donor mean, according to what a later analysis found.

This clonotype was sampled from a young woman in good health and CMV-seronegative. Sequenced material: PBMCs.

The DNA of the CDR3 is TGTGCCAGCAGGAAAACAGGGTATAACGCAGATACGCAGTATTTT. It specifies CASRKTGYNADTQYF. This chain connects TRBV6-5 to TRBJ2-3; D is perhaps TRBD1 (6 bases). Germline assignment: CDR1 MNHEY and CDR2 SVGAGI. CDR3 length: 15 amino acids. V lost 6 bases and J lost 4, with 17 bases in between.